These 26 T cell receptor beta chains were sequenced from one sample in a study of T cells in Graves' hyperthyroidism and ophthalmopathy. Amplification of TCR beta CDR3 regions was performed using RNA transcripts as template. Primed by the HTBI set, a first-round RT-PCR was run on the TCR CDR3. MiXCR, run by TCRdb on the multiplex PCR reads, gives a single entry per CDR3 protein. Here the sample spans about 570,000 distinct CDR3 sequences, just over 45% being singletons. Material for sequencing was peripheral blood or thyroid tissue (not recorded which). These receptors were obtained from an adult woman with Graves' disease, either hyperthyroidism or ophthalmopathy (not recorded which).

The chain couples TRBV7-9 to TRBJ2-5; TRBD2 might be the D (6 bases). The ends were cut back, 5 bases at V and 2 bases at J, with 12 bases in the middle. CDR1 and CDR2 (germline): SEHNR, FQNEAQ (reference sequence). The CDR3 has 14 residues. The CDR3 nucleotides read TGTGCCAGCAGCCACCGGGAGAGACAAGAGACCCAGTACTTC. It is translated as CASSHRERQETQYF.

This clonotype was observed many times. J is TRBJ2-5 and V is TRBV7-2, with D tentatively TRBD1 (6 bases). Germline CDR1 is SGHTA and CDR2 is FQGNSA. Trimming stripped 5 bases from V and 1 base from J, with 11 bases between. This CDR3 spans 14 amino acids. CDR3 sequence reads: CASSRPGAQETQYF. The CDR3 DNA follows: TGTGCCAGCAGCCGACCAGGGGCCCAAGAGACCCAGTACTTC.

The chain uses TRBV5-1 and TRBJ2-5; D is perhaps TRBD2 (5 bases). Trimming took 3 bases from V and 0 from J, leaving 12 bases between them. Per the germline V gene, CDR1 is SGHRS and CDR2 is YFSETQ. CDR3 length equals 15 residues. The DNA for the CDR3 is TGCGCCAGCAGCTCGACCGGACTGGACCAAGAGACCCAGTACTTC. It yields the protein CASSSTGLDQETQYF.

This clonotype was seen repeatedly, ten times or more. CDR3 amino acids: CSAVERVLSYEQYF. The CDR3 DNA reads as TGCAGTGCCGTAGAGCGGGTTTTGTCCTACGAGCAGTACTTC. The chain is built from TRBV20-1 and TRBJ2-7, with a possible D match to TRBD2 (6 bases). Germline V gene data show CDR1 as DFQATT and CDR2 as SNEGSKA (reference sequence). The CDR3 runs to 14 residues. The germline V and J ends were trimmed by 6 bases and 1 base, with 16 bases remaining between them.

This clonotype was counted once. V is TRBV19 and J is TRBJ2-6, with a weak D call TRBD2 (6 bases). V lost 4 bases, J lost 1 base, and 11 bases lay in between. The CDR3 consists of 16 residues. Germline CDR1 and CDR2: LNHDA and SQIVND (reference sequence). This CDR3 reads CASSTAGLSGANVLTF. The CDR3 coding sequence is TGTGCCAGTAGTACCGCCGGACTATCTGGGGCCAACGTCCTGACTTTC.

V usage is TRBV29-1 and J usage is TRBJ1-1; D unclear. V was pared by 2 bases and J by 1 base, with 8 bases between. The germline V gene has CDR1 SQVTM and CDR2 ANQGSEA. The CDR3 consists of 13 residues. CDR3: CSVETQKNTEAFF. CDR3 bases: TGCAGCGTTGAAACACAGAAGAACACTGAAGCTTTCTTT.

Details on this clonotype: A read error may produce the germline difference seen at one junction end. The rearrangement joins TRBV7-2 to TRBJ2-7, with a possible D match to TRBD2 (5 bases). In germline, CDR1 is SGHTA, CDR2 FQGNSA. This CDR3 region has 14 residues. The CDR3 is CASSVAGIAYEQYF. CDR3 DNA: TGTGCCAGCAGCGTAGCCGGGATCGCCTACGAGCAGTACTTC.

This clonotype was counted ten times or more. This rearrangement joins TRBV7-3 to TRBJ1-4; weak D call: TRBD1 (6 bases). CDR1 and CDR2 from the germline V gene are SGHTA and FQGTGA. Deletions cut 5 bases from V and 2 bases from J, with 12 bases between. The CDR3 runs to 15 residues. The CDR3 sequence is CASSPKGGTNEKLFF. DNA for the CDR3: TGTGCCAGCAGCCCAAAGGGGGGGACTAATGAAAAACTGTTTTTT.

This clonotype was seen many times. CDR3 bases: TGTGCCAGCAGTTTAGCGGGGACAGGGGGCACTGAAGCTTTCTTT. Translated, it gives CASSLAGTGGTEAFF. The chain carries TRBV12-3 or TRBV12-4 and TRBJ1-1; 11 bases match TRBD1. Trimming at V came to 0 bases and at J to 4 bases, leaving 1 base not matched to a gene. This CDR3 comprises 15 residues.

For the CDR3, the DNA is TGTGCCAGCAGCGAAGCATGGAGGGGCTACACCTTC. Its protein product is CASSEAWRGYTF. The V call is TRBV7-2, the J call TRBJ1-2; unclear D gene. With 5 bases removed from V and 8 bases from J, the gap between germline ends came to 12 bases. CDR3 length: 12 residues. Per germline, CDR1 SGHTA and CDR2 FQGNSA.

In regard to this clonotype: One end of the junction fails to match germline, which may point to a read error. The chain employs TRBV5-8 and TRBJ2-5, with no clear D. Germline CDR1 is SGHTS and CDR2 is YDEGEE. CDR3 length: 15 amino acids. CDR3: CASSPGLFVRETRYF. For the CDR3, the DNA is TGTGCCAGCAGCCCCGGCCTGTTTGTTCGAGAGACCCGGTACTTC.

The rearrangement uses TRBV20-1 and TRBJ1-6; unclear D gene. With 2 bases removed from V and 9 bases from J, the gap between germline ends came to 14 bases. This CDR3 is built from 14 residues. Germline CDR1 is DFQATT and CDR2 is SNEGSKA (reference sequence). CDR3 loop: CSARRVGESSPLHF. The CDR3 DNA is TGCAGTGCTAGAAGGGTTGGGGAAAGTTCACCCCTCCACTTT.

A few counts support this clonotype. The V call is TRBV5-1, the J call TRBJ2-3, with 12 bases identical to TRBD2. Germline V gives CDR1 SGHRS, CDR2 YFSETQ. With 0 bases clipped from V and 12 bases from J, the junction kept 2 bases outside the gene matches. The CDR3 runs to 13 residues. DNA of the CDR3: TGCGCCAGCAGCTTGGAGACTAGCGGGAGACAGTATTTT. The encoded protein is CASSLETSGRQYF.

This clonotype was observed a handful of times. The chain combines TRBV7-2 with TRBJ2-7, with TRBD1 identical over 8 bases. The CDR3 runs to 14 residues. Per the germline V gene, CDR1 is SGHTA and CDR2 is FQGNSA. J gave up 6 bases and V 3 bases, and 7 bases lay outside the gene matches. This chain's CDR3 is CASSFPGTGTEQYF. CDR3 nucleotides: TGTGCCAGCAGCTTTCCCGGGACAGGTACCGAGCAGTACTTC. Full variable domain (rest looked up from reference TRBV7-2 and TRBJ2-7): GAGVSQSPSNKVTEKGKDVELRCDPISGHTALYWYRQSLGQGLEFLIYFQGNSAPDKSGLPSDRFSAERTGGSVSTLTIQRTQQEDSAVYLCASSFPGTGTEQYFGPGTRLTVT.

The chain uses TRBV24-1 and TRBJ1-5; 7 bases map to TRBD1. This CDR3 has 14 amino acids. The trim removed 4 bases at V and 9 bases at J, leaving 8 bases unmatched. Per the germline V gene, CDR1 is KGHDR and CDR2 is SFDVKD. The CDR3 DNA follows: TGTGCCACCAGTGACGGGACAGCCTCGGGGCCCCAGCATTTT. Amino acid sequence: CATSDGTASGPQHF.

This clonotype was recorded only once. The final CDR3 position lacks the conserved phenylalanine or tryptophan, pointing to a likely read error. The limits of the CDR3 on the DNA are not certain, so only TCRdb's listed CDR3 is given. This CDR3 is CASGDLARS. The genes are TRBV10-2 and TRBJ1-6; the table's D call of TRBD1 was not tested on the DNA. CDR1 is WSHSY and CDR2 is SAAADI in the germline V gene. The CDR3 totals 9 residues, both ends included.

Ten or more counts support this clonotype. The chain has TRBV27 and TRBJ2-6, with D possibly matching TRBD2 (6 bases). CDR3 length equals 15 residues. The germline gives CDR1 MNHEY, CDR2 SMNVEV (reference sequence). Trimming pared 1 base from V and 4 bases from J, leaving 8 bases between. CDR3 region: CASSLWGVGANVLTF. CDR3 in DNA: TGTGCCAGCAGTTTATGGGGGGTAGGGGCCAACGTCCTGACTTTC.

The V gene is TRBV24-1, the J gene TRBJ2-5; D unclear. This CDR3 is built from 13 residues. V gave up 1 base and J gave up 4 bases, with 6 bases separating them. Per germline, CDR1 KGHDR and CDR2 SFDVKD. Here the CDR3 reads CATSDFVGETQYF. CDR3 DNA: TGTGCCACCAGTGATTTTGTGGGAGAGACCCAGTACTTC.

The chain joins TRBV20-1 to TRBJ2-5; D perhaps matches TRBD1 (6 bases). CDR3 length: 12 residues. The germline V gene encodes CDR1 DFQATT and CDR2 SNEGSKA (reference sequence). DNA of the CDR3: TGCAGCTACCGGGACAACCAAGAGACCCAGTACTTC. This translates into CSYRDNQETQYF.

The chain is built from TRBV2 and TRBJ2-5; D not resolved. There are 13 residues in the CDR3. The germline V and J ends were trimmed by 6 bases and 1 base, with 9 bases remaining between them. Germline V CDR1 and CDR2: SNHLY, FYNNEI. CDR3 coding DNA: TGTGCCAGCAGGTGGGCAGCCCAAGAGACCCAGTACTTC. It is translated as CASRWAAQETQYF.

This clonotype was seen at least ten times. The chain joins TRBV5-1 to TRBJ2-5; 7 bases are a match to TRBD1. Trimming at V came to 0 bases and at J to 5 bases, leaving 10 bases not matched to a gene. The CDR3 has 16 residues. CDR1 is SGHRS, CDR2 YFSETQ, per germline. CDR3 in amino acids: CASSLGNRGPWETQYF. CDR3 nucleotides: TGCGCCAGCAGCTTGGGGAACAGGGGTCCATGGGAGACCCAGTACTTC.

This clonotype has a count of ten or more. The chain uses TRBV27 and TRBJ1-1, with 8 bases matching TRBD1. V was pared by 5 bases and J by 4 bases, with 9 bases of the junction left unmatched. The CDR3 consists of 15 residues. CDR1 and CDR2 (germline): MNHEY, SMNVEV (reference sequence). CDR3 sequence (DNA): TGTGCCAGCAGTCAACAGGGGGGTTTAGGCACTGAAGCTTTCTTT. Its protein product is CASSQQGGLGTEAFF.

The sample holds many counts of this clonotype. The chain couples TRBV28 to TRBJ1-2, with D perhaps matching TRBD1 (6 bases). The CDR3 length is 15 residues. With 3 bases removed from V and 4 bases from J, the gap between germline ends came to 15 bases. Germline CDR1 is MDHEN and CDR2 is SYDVKM. DNA for the CDR3: TGTGCCAGCAGTTTCGGGGAGGGGGGATCCTATGGCTACACCTTC. It codes for CASSFGEGGSYGYTF.

This clonotype was detected only a few times. The chain joins TRBV2 to TRBJ1-2; D may be TRBD1 (6 bases). Germline lookup yields CDR1 SNHLY and CDR2 FYNNEI. V gave up 3 bases and J gave up 1 base, with 12 bases separating them. The CDR3 has 15 amino acids. The DNA of the CDR3 is TGTGCCAGCAGTGAGCCAAGGGGGGGTAACTATGGCTACACCTTC. This translates into CASSEPRGGNYGYTF.

The gene calls are TRBV29-1 and TRBJ2-7; D is tentatively TRBD1 or TRBD2 (5 bases each). The CDR3 sequence is 14 residues long. Germline V CDR1 and CDR2: SQVTM, ANQGSEA. V dropped 4 bases and J dropped 3 bases, with 16 bases sitting between them. The CDR3 sequence: CSVVEGRVFYEQYF. Here the CDR3 DNA reads TGCAGCGTTGTAGAGGGGCGCGTTTTCTACGAGCAGTACTTC.

The sample holds a few counts of this clonotype. This may stem from a read error, because a much larger clone lies one nucleotide away. V usage is TRBV5-1 and J usage is TRBJ1-4; the D is unclear. Trimming left V 3 bases short and J 0 bases short, with 9 bases between. CDR3 length equals 15 residues. Germline assignment: CDR1 SGHRS and CDR2 YFSETQ. This CDR3 is CASSSDDPTNEKLFF. CDR3 DNA sequence: TGCGCCAGCAGCTCGGACGACCCAACTAATGAAAAACTGTTTTTT.